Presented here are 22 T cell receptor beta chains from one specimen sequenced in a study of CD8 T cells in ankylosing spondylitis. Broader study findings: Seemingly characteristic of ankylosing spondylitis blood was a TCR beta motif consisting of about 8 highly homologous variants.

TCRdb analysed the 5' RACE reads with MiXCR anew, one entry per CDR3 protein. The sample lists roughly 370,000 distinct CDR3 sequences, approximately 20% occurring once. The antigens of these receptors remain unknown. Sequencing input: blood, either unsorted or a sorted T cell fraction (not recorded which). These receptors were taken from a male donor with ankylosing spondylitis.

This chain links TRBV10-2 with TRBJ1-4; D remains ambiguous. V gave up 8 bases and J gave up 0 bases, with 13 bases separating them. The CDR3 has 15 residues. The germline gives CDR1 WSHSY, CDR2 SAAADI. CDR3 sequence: CASYWEKATNEKLFF. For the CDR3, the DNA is TGCGCCAGCTACTGGGAAAAAGCAACTAATGAAAAACTGTTTTTT.

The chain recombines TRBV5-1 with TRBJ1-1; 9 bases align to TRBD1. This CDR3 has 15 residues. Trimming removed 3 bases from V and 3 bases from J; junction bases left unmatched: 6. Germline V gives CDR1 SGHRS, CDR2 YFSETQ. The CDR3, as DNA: TGCGCCAGCAGCTGGGGGACAGGGCAGCACACTGAAGCTTTCTTT. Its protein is CASSWGTGQHTEAFF.

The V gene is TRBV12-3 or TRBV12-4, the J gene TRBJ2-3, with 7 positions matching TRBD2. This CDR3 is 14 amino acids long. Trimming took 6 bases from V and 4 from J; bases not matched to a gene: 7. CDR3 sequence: CASSMGRAADTQYF. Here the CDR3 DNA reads TGTGCCAGCAGCATGGGGAGGGCGGCAGATACGCAGTATTTT.

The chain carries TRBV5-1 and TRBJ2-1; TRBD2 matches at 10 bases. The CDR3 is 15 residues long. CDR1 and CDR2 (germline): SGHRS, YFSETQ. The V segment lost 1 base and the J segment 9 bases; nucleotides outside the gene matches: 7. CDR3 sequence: CASSLSAGGPVEQFF. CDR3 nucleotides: TGCGCCAGCAGCTTGTCAGCGGGAGGGCCGGTTGAGCAGTTCTTC.

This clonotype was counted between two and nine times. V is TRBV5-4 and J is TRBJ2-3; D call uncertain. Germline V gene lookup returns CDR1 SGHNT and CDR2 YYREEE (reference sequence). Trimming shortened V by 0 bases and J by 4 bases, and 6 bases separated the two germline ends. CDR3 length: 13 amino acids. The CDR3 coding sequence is TGTGCCAGCAGCTTGGCCACGTCAGATACGCAGTATTTT. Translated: CASSLATSDTQYF. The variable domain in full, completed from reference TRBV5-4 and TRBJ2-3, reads ETGVTQSPTHLIKTRGQQVTLRCSSQSGHNTVSWYQQALGQGPQFIFQYYREEENGRGNFPPRFSGLQFPNYSSELNVNALELDDSALYLCASSLATSDTQYFGPGTRLTVL.

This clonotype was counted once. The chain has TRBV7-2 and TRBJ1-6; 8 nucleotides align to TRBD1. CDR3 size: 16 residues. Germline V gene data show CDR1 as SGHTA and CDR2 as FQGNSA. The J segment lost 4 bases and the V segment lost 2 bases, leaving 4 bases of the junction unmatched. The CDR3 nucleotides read TGTGCCAGCAGCTTATTAGGACAGGGTTATAATTCACCCCTCCACTTT. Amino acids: CASSLLGQGYNSPLHF.

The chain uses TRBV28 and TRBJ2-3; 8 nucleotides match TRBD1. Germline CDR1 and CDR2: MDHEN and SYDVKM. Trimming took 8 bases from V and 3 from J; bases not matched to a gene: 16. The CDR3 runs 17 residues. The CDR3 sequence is CASFQSPGQGDTDTQYF. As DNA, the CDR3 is TGTGCCAGCTTTCAATCCCCCGGACAGGGTGATACAGATACGCAGTATTTT.

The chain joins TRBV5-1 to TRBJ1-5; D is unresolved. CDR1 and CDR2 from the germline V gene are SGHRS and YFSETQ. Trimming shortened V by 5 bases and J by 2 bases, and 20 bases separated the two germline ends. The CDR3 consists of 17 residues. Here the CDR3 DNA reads TGCGCCAGCAGTTCCCCTCTAAGGGAGCTTTGCAATCAGCCCCAGCATTTT. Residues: CASSSPLRELCNQPQHF.

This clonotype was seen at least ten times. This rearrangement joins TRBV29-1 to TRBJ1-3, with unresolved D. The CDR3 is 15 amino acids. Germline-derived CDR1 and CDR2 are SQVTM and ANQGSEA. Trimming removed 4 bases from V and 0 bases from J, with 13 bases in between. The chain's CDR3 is CSVAEGGSSGNTIYF. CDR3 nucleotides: TGCAGCGTTGCAGAGGGAGGCAGCTCTGGAAACACCATATATTTT.

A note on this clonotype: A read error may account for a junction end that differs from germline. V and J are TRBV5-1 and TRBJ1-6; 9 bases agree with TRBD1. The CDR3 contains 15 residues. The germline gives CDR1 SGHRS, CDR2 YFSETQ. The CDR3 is CASSLGDRANSPLHF. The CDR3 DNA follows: TGCGCAAGCAGCTTGGGGGACAGGGCGAATTCACCCCTCCACTTT.

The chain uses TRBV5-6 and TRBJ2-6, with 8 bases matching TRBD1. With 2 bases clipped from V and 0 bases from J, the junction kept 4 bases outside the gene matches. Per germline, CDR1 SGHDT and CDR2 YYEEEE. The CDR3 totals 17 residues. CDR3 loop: CASSFRQGSSGANVLTF. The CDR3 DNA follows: TGTGCCAGCAGCTTTCGACAGGGGAGCTCTGGGGCCAACGTCCTGACTTTC.

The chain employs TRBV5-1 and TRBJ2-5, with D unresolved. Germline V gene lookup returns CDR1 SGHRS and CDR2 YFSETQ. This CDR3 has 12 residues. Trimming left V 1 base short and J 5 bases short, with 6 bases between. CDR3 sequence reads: CASSLWAETQYF. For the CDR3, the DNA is TGCGCCAGCAGCTTGTGGGCGGAGACCCAGTACTTC.

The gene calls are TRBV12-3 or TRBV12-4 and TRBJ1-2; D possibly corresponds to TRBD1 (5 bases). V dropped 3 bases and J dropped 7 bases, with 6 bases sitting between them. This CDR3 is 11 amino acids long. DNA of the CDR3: TGTGCCAGCAGTTTCAGGGTTGGCTACACCTTC. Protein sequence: CASSFRVGYTF.

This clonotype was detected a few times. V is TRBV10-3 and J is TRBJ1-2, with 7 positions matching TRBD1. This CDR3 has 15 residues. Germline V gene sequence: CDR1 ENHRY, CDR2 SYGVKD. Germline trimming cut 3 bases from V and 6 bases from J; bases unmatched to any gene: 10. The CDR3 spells CAISDSDRLRNGYTF. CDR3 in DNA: TGTGCCATCAGTGACTCGGACAGGCTAAGGAATGGCTACACCTTC.

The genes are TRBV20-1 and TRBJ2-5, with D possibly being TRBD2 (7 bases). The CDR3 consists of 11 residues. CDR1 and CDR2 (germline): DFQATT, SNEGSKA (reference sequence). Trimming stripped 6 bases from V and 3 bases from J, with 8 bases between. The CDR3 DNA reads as TGCAGTGCAGGGGGGGAAGAGACCCAGTACTTC. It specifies CSAGGEETQYF.

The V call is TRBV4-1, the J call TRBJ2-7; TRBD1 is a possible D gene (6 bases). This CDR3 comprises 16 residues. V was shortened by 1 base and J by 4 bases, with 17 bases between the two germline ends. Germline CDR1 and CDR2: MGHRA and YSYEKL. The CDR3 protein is CASSQAVRGEMYEQYF. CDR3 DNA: TGCGCCAGCAGCCAAGCGGTCAGGGGAGAAATGTACGAGCAGTACTTC.

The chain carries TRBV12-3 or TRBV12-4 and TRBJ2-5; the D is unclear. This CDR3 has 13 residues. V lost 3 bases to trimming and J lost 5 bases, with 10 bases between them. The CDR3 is CASSFQFLETQYF. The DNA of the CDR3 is TGTGCCAGCAGTTTCCAGTTTCTGGAGACCCAGTACTTC.

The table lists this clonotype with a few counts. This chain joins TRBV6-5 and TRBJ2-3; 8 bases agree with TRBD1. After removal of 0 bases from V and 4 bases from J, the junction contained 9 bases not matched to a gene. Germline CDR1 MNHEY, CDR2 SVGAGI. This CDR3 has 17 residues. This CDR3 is CASSYSRQGARADTQYF. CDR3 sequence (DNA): TGTGCCAGCAGTTACTCGAGGCAGGGGGCTAGGGCAGATACGCAGTATTTT.

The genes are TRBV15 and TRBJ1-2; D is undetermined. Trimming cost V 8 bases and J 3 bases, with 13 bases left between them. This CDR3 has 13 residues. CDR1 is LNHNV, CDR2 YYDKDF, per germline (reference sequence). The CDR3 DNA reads TGTGCCACCGAACCTGAAACAGACTATGGCTACACCTTC. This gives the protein CATEPETDYGYTF.

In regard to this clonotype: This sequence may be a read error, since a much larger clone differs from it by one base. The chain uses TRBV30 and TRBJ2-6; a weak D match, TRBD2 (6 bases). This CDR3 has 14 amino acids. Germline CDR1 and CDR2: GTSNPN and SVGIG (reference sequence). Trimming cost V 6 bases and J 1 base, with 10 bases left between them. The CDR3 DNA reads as TGTGCCTGCAAGGGGACTTCTGGGGCCAACGTCCTGACTTTC. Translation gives CACKGTSGANVLTF.

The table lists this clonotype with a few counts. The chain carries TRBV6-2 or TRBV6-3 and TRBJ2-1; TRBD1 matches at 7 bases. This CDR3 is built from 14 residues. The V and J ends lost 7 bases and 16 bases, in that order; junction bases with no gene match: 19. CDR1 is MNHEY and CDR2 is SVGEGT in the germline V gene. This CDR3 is CASMGVAPTGERFF. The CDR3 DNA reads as TGTGCCAGCATGGGGGTCGCGCCCACAGGGGAGCGATTCTTC.

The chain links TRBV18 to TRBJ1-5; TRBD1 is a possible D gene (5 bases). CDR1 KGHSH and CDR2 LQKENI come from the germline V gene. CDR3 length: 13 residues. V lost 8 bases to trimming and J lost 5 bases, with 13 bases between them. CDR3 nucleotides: TGTGCCAGCCAACGGGGGGGGGATCAGCCCCAGCATTTT. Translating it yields CASQRGGDQPQHF.